The sequence of this TCR beta chain was determined in a study of blood T cell repertoires in COVID-19. Study-wide background: Both acute and convalescent COVID-19 samples were obtained from the United States, Italy and Spain.

This CDR3 contains 14 residues. The V gene's germline CDR1 is MNHEY and CDR2 SMNVEV (reference sequence). The V gene lost 3 bases and the J gene lost 6 bases, with 12 bases spanning the gap. This clone is a singleton in its sample. Original processing methods: Amplification from reference gene primers served as the basis for estimated nucleated cell counts. Measured with immunoSEQ multiplex PCR; TCRdb has only the in-frame clones, and not every one. V, J and clone size were drawn from that table, and D and trimming were deduced from the DNA. The table lists over 200,000 clones, 84% of them singletons. The study assigned cohorts using participant-reported clinical history. Recovered Cohort 3 donors showed two negative PCRs, clearance, or symptom resolution.

V is TRBV27 and J is TRBJ2-4; a possible D gene is TRBD2 (7 bases). Sequenced sample: PBMCs or T cells enriched from blood (not recorded which). The TCR sequence derives from a man between 60 and 75 years old who had recovered from COVID-19. Here the CDR3 reads CASSFGGLGNIQYF. CDR3 nucleotides: TGTGCCAGCAGTTTCGGGGGGCTCGGAAACATTCAGTACTTC.